This TCR beta chain came from a study of blood T cell repertoires in COVID-19. At the level of the study: Collection of acute and convalescent COVID-19 samples took place in the United States, Italy and Spain.

Sequencing was performed with immunoSEQ multiplex PCR; in TCRdb, only in-frame clones are kept and a portion is missing. The sample has some 200,000 clones, roughly nine tenths seen once; the top ten hold 9.5% to 13%. This CDR3 spans 15 amino acids. Trimming took 11 bases from V and 6 from J; bases not matched to a gene: 9. Per the germline V gene, CDR1 is ENHRY and CDR2 is SYGVKD. The TCR was taken from a woman aged 60-75 years with COVID-19, enrolled during active disease. The sample taken for sequencing was peripheral blood. This rearrangement joins TRBV10-3 to TRBJ2-1, with 14 bases that match TRBD2. This CDR3 reads CAVKGLAGEGNEQFF. In DNA form, the CDR3 reads TGTGCCGTCAAGGGACTAGCGGGAGAGGGCAATGAGCAGTTCTTC.